This entry concerns a single T cell receptor beta chain. The antigen is not known. This sample is drawn from a study of shared clonotypes between healthy human individuals. Study outcomes and limitations: Non-shared clonotypes were found to have lower generation probabilities than the clonotypes that were shared by all four of the sorted-subset donors.

Original processing notes: There were no quality scores in the junction-only immunoSEQ sequences, so filtering differed. Repertoires were generated with immunoSEQ multiplex PCR, while TCRdb's copy carries only in-frame clones and drops some. V, J and clone size reflect that table, while D and trimming were determined from the DNA. In the table there are roughly 1,800,000 clones, about 95% of which are singletons. CD45RO-negative, CCR7-positively selected cells formed the naive CD8 fraction, excluding terminally differentiated effector memory CD45RA+ cells. The source of this sequence is a young man in good health. Sequencing input: naive CD8+ T cells sorted from blood.

The CDR3 is CASSSLGAEQFF. The CDR3 nucleotides are TGTGCCAGCAGCTCGCTGGGGGCTGAGCAGTTCTTC. V and J are TRBV5-6 and TRBJ2-1; possibly TRBD1 for D (6 bases). Trimming pared 3 bases from V and 9 bases from J, leaving 10 bases between. The CDR3 is made up of 12 amino acids. Germline V lookup: CDR1 SGHDT, CDR2 YYEEEE. The variable domain in full, with the rest retrieved from reference TRBV5-6 and TRBJ2-1, is DAGVTQSPTHLIKTRGQQVTLRCSPKSGHDTVSWYQQALGQGPQFIFQYYEEEERQRGNFPDRFSGHQFPNYSSELNVNALLLGDSALYLCASSSLGAEQFFGPGTRLTVL.